This paragraph covers one T cell receptor beta chain sequence. These data belong to a study of blood T cell repertoires in COVID-19. Study background: Samples taken during acute and convalescent COVID-19 were collected in the United States, Italy and Spain. T cells, B-cell-depleted T cells, or PBMCs supplied cDNA or gDNA.

The V end was cut by 5 bases, the J end by 3 bases, with 13 bases between. The CDR3 length is 14 residues. Per the germline V gene, CDR1 is MNHEY and CDR2 is SVGAGI. Per the original methods: For nucleated cells, counts were estimated from reference gene primer amplification. Profiled with immunoSEQ multiplex PCR; TCRdb holds only in-frame clones, not every one. V, J and clone size were drawn from that table, and D and trimming were deduced from the DNA. Altogether about 60,000 clones are present, approximately 78% being singletons, with the ten largest covering 8.2%. This clonotype was obtained from a woman older than 75 with acute or convalescent COVID-19. The gene calls are TRBV6-5 and TRBJ2-5; TRBD2 might be the D (6 bases). Sequencing was done on a sample of peripheral blood. The CDR3, as DNA: TGTGCCAGCAGTAGACTAGGCGAGAAAGAGACCCAGTACTTC. This gives the protein CASSRLGEKETQYF.